The clone carrying this T cell receptor beta chain was observed a single time. The sample comes from a study of OX40 agonist ivuxolimab in advanced cancers. The germline V gene has CDR1 ENHRY and CDR2 SYGVKD. There are 13 residues in the CDR3. The V end lost 11 bases, the J end lost 2 bases, and 16 bases lay between the germline ends. Some clones are missing from TCRdb's copy, which holds only in-frame ones; the method was immunoSEQ multiplex PCR. The table shows about 21,000 clones, with 80% to 90% occurring only once. This TCR came from an adult with an advanced solid tumor such as melanoma, head and neck, liver or kidney cancer. The J gene is TRBJ2-7, the V gene TRBV10-3; D possibly corresponds to TRBD2 (6 bases). Sequenced material: CD4+ or CD8+ T cells sorted from blood, taken in a trial of the OX40 agonist ivuxolimab. CDR3 DNA sequence: TGTGCCGTAAAGAGTAGCGGTCCCTACGAGCAGTACTTC. Its protein is CAVKSSGPYEQYF.